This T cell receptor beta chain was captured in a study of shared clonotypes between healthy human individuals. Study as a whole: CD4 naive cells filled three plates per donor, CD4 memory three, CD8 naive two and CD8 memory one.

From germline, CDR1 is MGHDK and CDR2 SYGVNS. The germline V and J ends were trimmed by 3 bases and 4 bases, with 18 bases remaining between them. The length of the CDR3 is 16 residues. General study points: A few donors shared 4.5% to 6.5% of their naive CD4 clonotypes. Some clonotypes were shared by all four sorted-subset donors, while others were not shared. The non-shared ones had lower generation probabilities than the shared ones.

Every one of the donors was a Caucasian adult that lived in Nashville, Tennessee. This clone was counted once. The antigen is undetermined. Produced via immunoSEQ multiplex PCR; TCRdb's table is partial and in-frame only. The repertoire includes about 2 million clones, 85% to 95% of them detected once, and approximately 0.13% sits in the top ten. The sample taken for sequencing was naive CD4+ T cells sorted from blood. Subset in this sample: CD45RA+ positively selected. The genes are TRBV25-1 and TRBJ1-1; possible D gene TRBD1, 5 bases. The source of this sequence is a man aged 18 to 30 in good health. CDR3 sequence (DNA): TGTGCCAGCAGTGACAAACCTCCGGGGGTTACCACTGAAGCTTTCTTT. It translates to CASSDKPPGVTTEAFF.